The 3 T cell receptor beta chains listed next were all sequenced from one sample in a study of blood T cell repertoires in COVID-19 (dated by TCRdb to about 2020). Library construction relied on the immunoSEQ multiplex PCR assay. In TCRdb, the immuneACCESS table is reduced to in-frame sequences with V and J assigned. These tables do not hold every clone; where another copy was compared, an unresolved V gene accounts for under half, and the others remain unexplained. Within this sample are 98,000 or so clones, with approximately 86% of them counted one time only. The ten largest clonotypes hold around 13% of the sample. The sequenced sample consisted of peripheral blood. The origin of the receptors is a woman aged 55-70 years in a cohort sampled during active or convalescent COVID-19.

The J gene is TRBJ1-5, the V gene TRBV30; D might be TRBD1 (6 bases). Germline CDR1 and CDR2: GTSNPN and SVGIG (reference sequence). Between the trimmed V and J ends, which lost 4 bases and 5 bases, there was a span of 9 bases. The CDR3 consists of 12 residues. CDR3 DNA: TGTGCCTGGAACCAGGGGTATCAGCCCCAGCATTTT. Amino acid sequence: CAWNQGYQPQHF.

The rearrangement links TRBV7-3 to TRBJ2-1; 9 nucleotides align to TRBD1. J lost 4 bases, V lost 0 bases, and 13 bases had no gene match. The CDR3 totals 19 residues. Germline CDR1 reads SGHTA; CDR2 reads FQGTGA. CDR3 DNA: TGTGCCAGCAGCTTAACCGGACAGGGGCCGTACTTGCCTTACAATGAGCAGTTCTTC. Residues: CASSLTGQGPYLPYNEQFF. Using reference TRBV7-3 and TRBJ2-1 for the parts outside the CDR3, the full variable domain is GAGVSQTPSNKVTEKGKYVELRCDPISGHTALYWYRQSLGQGPEFLIYFQGTGAADDSGLPNDRFFAVRPEGSVSTLKIQRTERGDSAVYLCASSLTGQGPYLPYNEQFFGPGTRLTVL.

The chain employs TRBV11-2 and TRBJ2-1, with 9 bases matching TRBD2. V was pared by 2 bases and J by 10 bases, with 9 bases of the junction left unmatched. The CDR3 extends over 15 amino acids. Germline values: CDR1 SGHAT, CDR2 FQNNGV. The CDR3 spells CASSLFRTSEREQFF. For the CDR3, the DNA is TGTGCCAGCAGCTTATTCCGGACTAGCGAGCGGGAGCAGTTCTTC. The full variable domain, with the rest looked up from reference TRBV11-2 and TRBJ2-1, is EAGVAQSPRYKIIEKRQSVAFWCNPISGHATLYWYQQILGQGPKLLIQFQNNGVVDDSQLPKDRFSAERLKGVDSTLKIQPAKLEDSAVYLCASSLFRTSEREQFFGPGTRLTVL.